The 7 T cell receptor beta chains presented below share a single source sample, sequenced in a study of technical replicates of blood from a few donors. Assay used: immunoSEQ multiplex PCR; TCRdb lists only in-frame clones, some missing. The table lists around 76,000 clones, 75% to 95% of them singletons. Sequencing was carried out using T cells isolated from PBMCs. These receptors came from a human donor in good health.

The chain joins TRBV28 to TRBJ2-1, with D possibly matching TRBD2 (6 bases). Germline V gene data show CDR1 as MDHEN and CDR2 as SYDVKM. The length of the CDR3 is 14 residues. V lost 3 bases and J 4 bases, leaving 10 bases between the germline ends. The CDR3 reads CASSFNSGYNEQFF. The CDR3, as DNA: TGTGCCAGCAGTTTTAATAGCGGTTACAATGAGCAGTTCTTC.

This rearrangement joins TRBV4-1 to TRBJ2-1; TRBD2 matches at 12 bases. Germline CDR1 is MGHRA and CDR2 is YSYEKL. This CDR3 has 15 residues. With V trimmed by 2 bases and J by 10 bases, 6 bases remained unmatched. CDR3 nucleotide sequence: TGCGCCAGCAGCCAACTAGCGGGGGGGCGTCGCGAGCAGTTCTTC. Protein product: CASSQLAGGRREQFF.

This rearrangement joins TRBV5-6 to TRBJ1-2; D is unresolved. The CDR3 is 15 residues long. The ends were cut back, 1 base at V and 0 bases at J, with 10 bases in the middle. Germline V gives CDR1 SGHDT, CDR2 YYEEEE. CDR3 nucleotides: TGTGCCAGCAGCTTGTCTACCGTAGCTAACTATGGCTACACCTTC. It is translated as CASSLSTVANYGYTF.

The J gene is TRBJ2-2, the V gene TRBV5-1; 12 nucleotides align to TRBD2. The germline V gene has CDR1 SGHRS and CDR2 YFSETQ. The CDR3 covers 21 residues. J was trimmed by 1 base and V by 2 bases; bases with no gene match: 15. DNA for the CDR3: TGCGCCAGCAGCTTTCTTTCCCCCGAGGAACTAGCGGGAGGGAACACCGGGGAGCTGTTTTTT. Translation: CASSFLSPEELAGGNTGELFF.

The gene calls are TRBV5-1 and TRBJ2-7; no definite D call. Trimming stripped 2 bases from V and 5 bases from J, with 14 bases between. Germline V gene lookup returns CDR1 SGHRS and CDR2 YFSETQ. The length of the CDR3 is 14 residues. This chain's CDR3 is CASSFWQDRDEQYF. For the CDR3, the DNA is TGCGCCAGCAGCTTTTGGCAGGATAGAGACGAGCAGTACTTC.

The genes are TRBV27 and TRBJ1-1, with 8 bases that match TRBD1. The ends lost 2 bases at V and 10 bases at J; junction bases unmatched: 9. The CDR3 is made up of 14 amino acids. The germline CDR1 and CDR2 sequences are MNHEY and SMNVEV (reference sequence). The CDR3 DNA follows: TGTGCCAGCAGTTTAGGGTATGGCAGGGGGCTAGCTTTCTTT. Translated: CASSLGYGRGLAFF.

The rearrangement joins TRBV28 to TRBJ2-5, with TRBD1 as a possible D gene (8 bases). Deletions cut 6 bases from V and 7 bases from J, with 21 bases between. From germline, CDR1 is MDHEN and CDR2 SYDVKM. The CDR3 has 15 residues. The CDR3: CASRTDRAGDGTQYF. CDR3 coding DNA: TGTGCCAGCAGGACGGACAGGGCGGGGGACGGGACCCAGTACTTC.